This T cell receptor beta chain was captured by sequencing in a study of T cell responses to AZD1222 COVID-19 vaccine. Regarding the study as a whole: Spike-spanning, vaccine-associated CD4 TCRs were dominant at 160-218 and 743-854.

The CDR3 is made up of 11 amino acids. Trimming removed 9 bases from V and 0 bases from J, with 3 bases in between. Germline loops: CDR1 MDHEN, CDR2 SYDVKM. With regard to this clone: As yet, its antigen is unknown.

The protocol was immunoSEQ multiplex PCR, while the TCRdb copy is restricted to in-frame clones and leaves out a portion. The sample holds more than 85,000 clones, 85% to 90% seen once. Material: peripheral blood, obtained 28 days after the second AZD1222 dose. The receptor comes from an adult who received the AZD1222 COVID-19 vaccine. The chain couples TRBV28 to TRBJ1-3; D call uncertain. CDR3 protein: CASFSGNTIYF. The CDR3 bases are TGTGCCAGTTTCTCTGGAAACACCATATATTTT.